One T cell receptor beta chain is described in this entry. The germline gives CDR1 DFQATT, CDR2 SNEGSKA (reference sequence). This CDR3 is built from 9 residues. The germline V and J ends were trimmed by 5 bases and 5 bases, with 3 bases remaining between them. These data belong to a study of cytomegalovirus exposure and HLA in healthy donors. PCR involved 60 Vbeta and 13 Jbeta primers. TCRdb's copy holds only in-frame clones and misses some; the assay was immunoSEQ multiplex PCR. The table includes a few hundred thousand clones, about 80% detected once. The receptor's source is a girl aged 2 to 10 in good health and CMV-seronegative. Sequenced material: PBMCs. V usage is TRBV20-1 and J usage is TRBJ2-5; D ambiguous. The CDR3 sequence is CSALETQYF. CDR3 bases: TGCAGTGCTCTGGAGACCCAGTACTTC.